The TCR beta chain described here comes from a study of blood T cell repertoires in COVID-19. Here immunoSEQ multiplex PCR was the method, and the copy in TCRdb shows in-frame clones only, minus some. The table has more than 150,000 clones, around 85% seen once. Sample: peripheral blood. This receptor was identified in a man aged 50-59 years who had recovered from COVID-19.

CDR3 DNA sequence: TGCAGCGTTGACGCAGGGAACACAGATACGCAGTATTTT. Encoded protein: CSVDAGNTDTQYF. The chain has TRBV29-1 and TRBJ2-3, with a tentative D call TRBD1 (5 bases). The CDR3 is 13 residues long. V was pared by 3 bases and J by 2 bases, with 9 bases between. Germline V gene data show CDR1 as SQVTM and CDR2 as ANQGSEA.